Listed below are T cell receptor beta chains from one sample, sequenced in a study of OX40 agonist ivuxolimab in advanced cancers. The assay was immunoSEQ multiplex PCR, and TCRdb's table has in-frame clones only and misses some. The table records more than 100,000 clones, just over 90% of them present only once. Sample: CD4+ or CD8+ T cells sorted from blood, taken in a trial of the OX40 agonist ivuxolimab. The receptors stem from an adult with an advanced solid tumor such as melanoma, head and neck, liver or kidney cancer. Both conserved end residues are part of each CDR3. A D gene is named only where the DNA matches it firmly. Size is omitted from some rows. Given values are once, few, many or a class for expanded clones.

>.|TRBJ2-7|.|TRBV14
TGTGCCAGCAGTTACACTTCAAGGAGCGAGCAGTACTTC
CASSYTSRSEQYF
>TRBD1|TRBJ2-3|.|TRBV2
TGTGCCAGCACCCTACAGGGGATATCCACAGATACGCAGTATTTT
CASTLQGISTDTQYF
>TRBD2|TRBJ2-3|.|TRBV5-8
TGTGCCAGCAGCTTGGGCGGGAGAACAGATACGCAGTATTTT
CASSLGGRTDTQYF
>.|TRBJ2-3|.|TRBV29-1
TGCAGCGTTGAAGTAGCTTGGGGGTCTAGCACAGATACGCAGTATTTT
CSVEVAWGSSTDTQYF
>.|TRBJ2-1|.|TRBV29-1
TGCAGCGTTGACAGTCCCTTAAGCTCCTACAATGAGCAGTTCTTC
CSVDSPLSSYNEQFF
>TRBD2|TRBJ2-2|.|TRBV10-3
TGTGCCATCAGTGAGGGACTAGCGGGACAGACGAACACCGGGGAGCTGTTTTTT
CAISEGLAGQTNTGELFF
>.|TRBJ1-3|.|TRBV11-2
TGTGCCAGCAGCTCCCATCATGGGGGGCTTGCTGGAAACACCATATATTTT
CASSSHHGGLAGNTIYF
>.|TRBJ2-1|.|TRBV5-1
TGCGCCAGCAGCAGGGGACAAACATACAATGAGCAGTTCTTC
CASSRGQTYNEQFF
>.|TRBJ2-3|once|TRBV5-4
TGTGCCAGCAGCTTGGTGGGGGCAGATACGCAGTATTTT
CASSLVGADTQYF
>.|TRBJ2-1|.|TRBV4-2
TGTGCCAGCAGCCAAGATATCAGGGATGAGCAGTTCTTC
CASSQDIRDEQFF
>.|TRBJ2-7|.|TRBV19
TGTGCCAGTGGCCGGGGAGGGGGAGTCTACGAGCAGTACTTC
CASGRGGGVYEQYF
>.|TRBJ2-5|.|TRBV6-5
TGTGCCAGCAGTCCCCCAAGTGAGACCCAGTACTTC
CASSPPSETQYF
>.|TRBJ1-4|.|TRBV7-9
TGTGCCAGCAGCTTAAGTGAAAAACTGTTTTTT
CASSLSEKLFF
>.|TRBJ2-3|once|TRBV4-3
TGCGCCAGCAGCCAAAGAGGCGCAGATACGCAGTATTTT
CASSQRGADTQYF